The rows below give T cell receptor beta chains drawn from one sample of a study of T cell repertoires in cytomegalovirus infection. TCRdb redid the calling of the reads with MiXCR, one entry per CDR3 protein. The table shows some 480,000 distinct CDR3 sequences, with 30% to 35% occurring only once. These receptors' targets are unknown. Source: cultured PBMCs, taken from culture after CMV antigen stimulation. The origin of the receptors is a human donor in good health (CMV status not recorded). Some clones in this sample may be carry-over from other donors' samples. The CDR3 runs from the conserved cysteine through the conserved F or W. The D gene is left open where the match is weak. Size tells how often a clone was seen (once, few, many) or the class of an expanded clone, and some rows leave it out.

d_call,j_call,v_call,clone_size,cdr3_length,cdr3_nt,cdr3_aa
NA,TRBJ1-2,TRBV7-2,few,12,TGTGCCAGCAGCCTGGAGACAGGAGGCTACACCTTC,CASSLETGGYTF
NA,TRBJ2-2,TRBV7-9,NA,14,TGTGCCAGCAGCTCGAGGACATCCACCGGGGAGCTGTTTTTT,CASSSRTSTGELFF
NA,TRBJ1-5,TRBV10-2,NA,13,TGCGCCAGCAGAGATGGGGGTAATCAGCCCCAGCATTTT,CASRDGGNQPQHF
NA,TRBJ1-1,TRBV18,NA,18,TGTGCCAGCTCACCACAAAACACCCACTCCCAAAAAGGTACTGAAGCTTTCTTT,CASSPQNTHSQKGTEAFF
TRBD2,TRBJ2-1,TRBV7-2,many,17,TGTGCCAGCAGCTCTAGTCTGGCGAGCGGGAGGGCCAATGAGCAGTTCTTC,CASSSSLASGRANEQFF
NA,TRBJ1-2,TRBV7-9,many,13,TGTGCCACCACCGTTGTTGGGAACTATGGCTACACCTTC,CATTVVGNYGYTF
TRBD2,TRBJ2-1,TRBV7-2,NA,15,TGTGCCAGCAGCTTAGGCGGGAGCGGTATCAATGAGCAGTTCTTC,CASSLGGSGINEQFF
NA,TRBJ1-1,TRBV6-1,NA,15,TGTGCCAGCAGTGACAGGGGACTCGTGAACACTGAAGCTTTCTTT,CASSDRGLVNTEAFF
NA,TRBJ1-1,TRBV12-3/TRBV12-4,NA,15,TGTGCCAGCAGTTTAGTTTCGGCAGGGAGACCTGAAGCTTTCTTT,CASSLVSAGRPEAFF
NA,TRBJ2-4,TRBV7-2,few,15,TGTGCCAGCAGCTTTGGGCGTTTAGCCAAAAACATTCAGTACTTC,CASSFGRLAKNIQYF
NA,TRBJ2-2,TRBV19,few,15,TGTGCCAGTAGTATGAGTGCAGTTTCAACCGGGGAGCTGTTTTTT,CASSMSAVSTGELFF
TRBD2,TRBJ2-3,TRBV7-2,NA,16,TGTACCAGCAGCTTAGCAACTAGCGGGAGGGCGCATACGCAGTATTTT,CTSSLATSGRAHTQYF
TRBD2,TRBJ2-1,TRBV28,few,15,TGTGCCAGCAGGTGGGGGACTAGAGGATCCCGTGAGCAGTTCTTC,CASRWGTRGSREQFF
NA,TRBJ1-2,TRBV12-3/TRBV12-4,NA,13,TGTGCCAGCAGTTTGATAGCTAACTATGGCTACACCTTC,CASSLIANYGYTF
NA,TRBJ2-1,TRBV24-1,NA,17,TGTGCCACCAGTGATTTGCCTCAGGGGCTTGAGTACAATGAGCAGTTCTTC,CATSDLPQGLEYNEQFF
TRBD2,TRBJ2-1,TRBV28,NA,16,TGTGCCAGCAGTACGCCGGGACTAGCACGCTACAATGAGCAGTTCTTC,CASSTPGLARYNEQFF
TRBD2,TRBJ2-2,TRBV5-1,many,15,TGCGCCAGCAGCGGACTAGCGGGAAACACCGGGGAGCTGTTTTTT,CASSGLAGNTGELFF
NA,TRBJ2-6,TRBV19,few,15,TGTGCCAGTATACCGACGAGCTCTGGGGCCAACGTCCTGACTTTC,CASIPTSSGANVLTF
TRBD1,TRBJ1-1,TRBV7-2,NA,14,TGTGCCAGCAGCCCCCAGGGGGTTTTCACTGAAGCTTTCTTT,CASSPQGVFTEAFF
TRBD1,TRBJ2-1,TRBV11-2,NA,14,TGTGCCAGCAGAAGGACAGGCTCCTACAATGAGCAGTTCTTC,CASRRTGSYNEQFF
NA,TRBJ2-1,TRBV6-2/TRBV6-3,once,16,TGTGCCAGCAGTTACAACAGGGCTAGCTCCTACAATGAGCAGTTCTTC,CASSYNRASSYNEQFF
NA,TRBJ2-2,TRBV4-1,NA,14,TGCGCCAGCAGCCAAGCGGATTACACCGGGGAGCTGTTTTTT,CASSQADYTGELFF
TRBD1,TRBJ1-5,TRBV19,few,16,TGTGCCAGTAGTATAGGAACAGGGGGAGGTCGTCAGCCCCAGCATTTT,CASSIGTGGGRQPQHF